This is a list of T cell receptor beta chains from one sample in a study of PD-L1 blockade in urothelial cancer. Profiled with immunoSEQ multiplex PCR; TCRdb holds only in-frame clones, not every one. Among about 70,000 clones listed, around 84% were seen once. The material sequenced was PBMCs, taken around atezolizumab (anti-PD-L1) treatment. The receptors were sampled from a man aged 65 to 79 with urothelial cancer. CDR3s include the opening cysteine and the closing phenylalanine or tryptophan. The D gene is left open where the match is weak. The listing skips clone size in some rows; elsewhere it reads once, few, many or a size class.

CDR3aa: CAWSTSGGLGNQPQHF
CDR3nt: TGTGCCTGGAGTACCTCAGGAGGCTTGGGCAATCAGCCCCAGCATTTT
v_gene: TRBV30
abundance: .
d_gene: .
j_gene: TRBJ1-5

CDR3aa: CASSLGGMDQPQHF
CDR3nt: TGTGCCAGCAGCTTGGGGGGCATGGATCAGCCCCAGCATTTT
v_gene: TRBV5-4
abundance: .
d_gene: .
j_gene: TRBJ1-5

CDR3aa: CASSPGRGLAGITATYNEQFF
CDR3nt: TGTGCCAGCAGCCCAGGTCGGGGACTAGCGGGGATTACCGCGACCTACAATGAGCAGTTCTTC
v_gene: TRBV7-3
abundance: .
d_gene: TRBD2
j_gene: TRBJ2-1

CDR3aa: CASSSTPSLDYTF
CDR3nt: TGTGCCAGCAGCTCGACACCCTCCTTAGACTACACCTTC
v_gene: TRBV9
abundance: .
d_gene: .
j_gene: TRBJ1-2

CDR3aa: CASSLLTGTGGRGETGELFF
CDR3nt: TGTGCCAGCAGTCTTCTCACCGGGACAGGGGGCAGGGGGGAAACCGGGGAGCTGTTTTTT
v_gene: TRBV27
abundance: once
d_gene: TRBD1
j_gene: TRBJ2-2

CDR3aa: CASTKDSPTDTQYF
CDR3nt: TGTGCCAGCACGAAGGACTCTCCCACAGATACGCAGTATTTT
v_gene: TRBV28
abundance: few
d_gene: .
j_gene: TRBJ2-3

CDR3aa: CASSQVGRVSGANVLTF
CDR3nt: TGTGCCAGCAGCCAAGTGGGCAGGGTGTCTGGGGCCAACGTCCTGACTTTC
v_gene: TRBV14
abundance: once
d_gene: .
j_gene: TRBJ2-6

CDR3aa: CASSGQTNSGANVLTF
CDR3nt: TGTGCCAGCAGTGGCCAGACAAACTCTGGGGCCAACGTCCTGACTTTC
v_gene: TRBV2
abundance: .
d_gene: .
j_gene: TRBJ2-6

CDR3aa: CASTPLAGSYEQYF
CDR3nt: TGTGCCAGCACCCCACTAGCGGGTTCCTACGAGCAGTACTTC
v_gene: TRBV2
abundance: .
d_gene: TRBD2
j_gene: TRBJ2-7

CDR3aa: CASSKEARTQETQYF
CDR3nt: TGTGCCAGCAGTAAAGAGGCCAGAACCCAAGAGACCCAGTACTTC
v_gene: TRBV27
abundance: .
d_gene: .
j_gene: TRBJ2-5

CDR3aa: CASSPSDRDEQYF
CDR3nt: TGTGCCAGCAGCCCCTCGGACAGGGACGAGCAGTACTTC
v_gene: TRBV7-6
abundance: .
d_gene: TRBD1
j_gene: TRBJ2-7

CDR3aa: CASSSTGGIAYEQYF
CDR3nt: TGTGCCAGCAGCTCCACAGGGGGGATTGCCTACGAGCAGTACTTC
v_gene: TRBV7-2
abundance: .
d_gene: TRBD1
j_gene: TRBJ2-7

CDR3aa: CANTSFGRRKDSSGNTIYF
CDR3nt: TGTGCCAACACCTCTTTTGGCAGGCGAAAAGATAGCTCTGGAAACACCATATATTTT
v_gene: TRBV27
abundance: .
d_gene: .
j_gene: TRBJ1-3

CDR3aa: CASRPTGFGYTF
CDR3nt: TGTGCCAGCAGACCCACAGGGTTCGGCTACACCTTC
v_gene: TRBV5-6
abundance: .
d_gene: .
j_gene: TRBJ1-2